A single sample gave rise to the 23 T cell receptor beta chains below, sequenced in a study of cytomegalovirus exposure and HLA in healthy donors. The PCR employed 60 Vbeta primers together with 13 Jbeta primers. Measured with immunoSEQ multiplex PCR; TCRdb has only the in-frame clones, and not every one. The profile shows approximately 100,000 clones, 60% to 75% of them singletons. Specimen: PBMCs. The receptor source for this set is a man aged 50 to 59 in good health and CMV-seronegative.

The chain carries TRBV28 and TRBJ2-7; 10 bases are a match to TRBD1. CDR1 and CDR2 from the germline V gene are MDHEN and SYDVKM. V dropped 6 bases and J dropped 3; count of bases not matched to a gene: 8. The CDR3 extends over 15 amino acids. CDR3 coding DNA: TGTGCCAGCAGCTCAGTGGGACAGGGGCACTACGAGCAGTACTTC. This encodes CASSSVGQGHYEQYF. The full variable domain, completed using reference TRBV28 and TRBJ2-7, is DVKVTQSSRYLVKRTGEKVFLECVQDMDHENMFWYRQDPGLGLRLIYFSYDVKMKEKGDIPEGYSVSREKKERFSLILESASTNQTSMYLCASSSVGQGHYEQYFGPGTRLTVT.

The V and J genes are TRBV2 and TRBJ2-5; TRBD1 might be the D (5 bases). The J call could be wrong; TRBJ2-7 is a better fit for the DNA end. The CDR3 runs 13 residues. Germline V gene sequence: CDR1 SNHLY, CDR2 FYNNEI. The CDR3 sequence is CASAGAGLHEQYF. The DNA of the CDR3 is TGTGCCAGCGCAGGTGCAGGGCTCCACGAGCAGTACTTC.

V gene TRBV9 combines with J gene TRBJ1-1, with D maybe TRBD1 (5 bases). The CDR3 is made up of 14 amino acids. V gave up 3 bases and J gave up 3 bases, with 12 bases separating them. CDR1 is SGDLS and CDR2 is YYNGEE in the germline V gene. The CDR3 DNA sequence: TGTGCCAGCAGCGAGGGGCAGATGGACACTGAAGCTTTCTTT. This sequence encodes CASSEGQMDTEAFF.

The rearrangement links TRBV21-1 to TRBJ2-7; the DNA was not used to check the table's D call, TRBD2. TRBV21-1 is assigned pseudogene status. The CDR3 is 16 amino acids. This chain's CDR3 is CASSPRGRLLIDEQYF. The CDR3 bases are TGTGCCAGCAGCCCGAGAGGGAGACTCCTTATTGACGAGCAGTACTTC.

The genes are TRBV28 and TRBJ2-5, with D tentatively TRBD2 (6 bases). CDR1 is MDHEN, CDR2 SYDVKM, per germline. Trimming cost V 5 bases and J 7 bases, with 11 bases left between them. CDR3 size: 12 residues. DNA for the CDR3: TGTGCCAGCAGTGGCGGGATAGCGACCCAGTACTTC. It yields the protein CASSGGIATQYF.

The chain recombines TRBV4-3 with TRBJ2-1; D perhaps matches TRBD1 (6 bases). Germline V lookup: CDR1 LGHNA, CDR2 YSLEER. Trimming cost V 1 base and J 12 bases, with 13 bases left between them. The CDR3 extends over 13 amino acids. The CDR3 is CASSQVQGTGQFF. Written as DNA, the CDR3 is TGCGCCAGCAGCCAAGTTCAGGGGACCGGGCAGTTCTTC.

This clone appeared a single time. The J gene is TRBJ2-5, the V gene TRBV6-5; D is perhaps TRBD1 (6 bases). The germline CDR1 and CDR2 sequences are MNHEY and SVGAGI. V lost 5 bases and J 1 base, leaving 11 bases between the germline ends. The CDR3 contains 14 residues. The CDR3 loop is CASSQQGSQETQYF. DNA of the CDR3: TGTGCCAGCAGTCAACAGGGAAGCCAAGAGACCCAGTACTTC.

This chain uses TRBV30 with TRBJ2-7, with 9 bases lining up with TRBD1. Germline V lookup: CDR1 GTSNPN, CDR2 SVGIG (reference sequence). This CDR3 is built from 15 residues. Trimming took 0 bases from V and 4 from J; bases not matched to a gene: 7. In nucleotides, the CDR3 is TGTGCCTGGAGTGTGTGGACAGGGGTAGTGTACGAGCAGTACTTC. Protein sequence: CAWSVWTGVVYEQYF.

This clone was counted once. The chain combines TRBV18 with TRBJ2-7; 7 bases are a match to TRBD2. The CDR3 consists of 13 residues. Germline V lookup: CDR1 KGHSH, CDR2 LQKENI. V was clipped by 6 bases and J by 4 bases; unmatched bases: 6. This CDR3 reads CASSSGGSYEQYF. The CDR3 DNA follows: TGTGCCAGCTCTTCCGGCGGGAGTTACGAGCAGTACTTC. Full variable domain (missing parts from reference TRBV18 and TRBJ2-7): NAGVMQNPRHLVRRRGQEARLRCSPMKGHSHVYWYRQLPEEGLKFMVYLQKENIIDESGMPKERFSAEFPKEGPSILRIQQVVRGDSAAYFCASSSGGSYEQYFGPGTRLTVT.

J is TRBJ2-5 and V is TRBV5-1; 8 positions match TRBD1. Germline V CDR1 and CDR2: SGHRS, YFSETQ. This CDR3 comprises 14 residues. V lost 4 bases, J lost 1 base, and 3 bases stayed unmatched. CDR3 protein: CASSGGQGQETQYF. Here the CDR3 DNA reads TGCGCCAGCAGCGGAGGACAGGGCCAAGAGACCCAGTACTTC. Looking up the rest from reference TRBV5-1 and TRBJ2-5 gives the full variable domain: KAGVTQTPRYLIKTRGQQVTLSCSPISGHRSVSWYQQTPGQGLQFLFEYFSETQRNKGNFPGRFSGRQFSNSRSEMNVSTLELGDSALYLCASSGGQGQETQYFGPGTRLLVL.

The gene calls are TRBV27 and TRBJ2-1; possible D gene TRBD2, 5 bases. Looked up from germline, CDR1 is MNHEY and CDR2 is SMNVEV (reference sequence). V was clipped by 2 bases and J by 4 bases, with 6 bases between them. The CDR3 loop spans 13 amino acids. The CDR3 spells CASSLRGYNEQFF. DNA for the CDR3: TGTGCCAGCAGTTTACGGGGATACAATGAGCAGTTCTTC.

The chain combines TRBV10-2 with TRBJ2-7; 8 bases agree with TRBD2. The V gene's germline CDR1 is WSHSY and CDR2 SAAADI. With 0 bases clipped from V and 4 bases from J, the junction kept 8 bases outside the gene matches. The CDR3 sequence is 16 residues long. CDR3 loop: CASSESVSGRLYEQYF. The CDR3 DNA reads as TGCGCCAGCAGTGAGTCAGTAAGCGGGAGATTATACGAGCAGTACTTC.

This chain uses TRBV5-6 with TRBJ1-5; maybe TRBD1 (6 bases). This CDR3 has 14 residues. Trimming took 4 bases from V and 5 from J, leaving 13 bases between them. Germline CDR1 and CDR2: SGHDT and YYEEEE. The CDR3 region is CASSAGQIDQPQHF. CDR3 in DNA: TGTGCCAGCAGCGCCGGACAGATCGATCAGCCCCAGCATTTT.

This clone came up a few times. The chain joins TRBV4-2 to TRBJ1-6; TRBD1 is a possible D gene (5 bases). In germline, CDR1 is LGHNA, CDR2 YNFKEQ. The CDR3 length is 14 residues. V was pared by 4 bases and J by 16 bases, with 20 bases between. CDR3 region: CASSLFSAGRELHF. The CDR3 DNA is TGTGCCAGCAGCCTCTTCTCTGCAGGCAGGGAACTCCACTTT.

This clone was counted a single time. The chain carries TRBV6-1 and TRBJ2-7, with TRBD1 matching 9 bases. With V trimmed by 6 bases and J by 11 bases, 8 bases remained unmatched. Looked up from germline, CDR1 is MNHNS and CDR2 is SASEGT. This CDR3 is 12 amino acids long. The CDR3 bases are TGTGCCAGCAGGCTGAACAGGGACAGGGAGTACTTC. It encodes CASRLNRDREYF.

This sequence joins TRBV10-3 and TRBJ2-7; tentatively, D is TRBD1 (5 bases). From germline, CDR1 is ENHRY and CDR2 SYGVKD. This CDR3 spans 14 amino acids. V was clipped by 6 bases and J by 4 bases, with 16 bases between them. The CDR3 region is CAISQGTLLYEQYF. The DNA for the CDR3 is TGTGCCATCAGCCAGGGAACCCTCCTATACGAGCAGTACTTC.

This clone was picked up a small number of times. The chain joins TRBV6-1 to TRBJ2-1; TRBD2 aligns across 14 bases. Trimming at V came to 4 bases and at J to 7 bases, leaving 6 bases not matched to a gene. From germline, CDR1 is MNHNS and CDR2 SASEGT. The CDR3 length is 16 residues. CDR3 nucleotide sequence: TGTGCCAGCAGTGCAGACGGGACTAGCGGGGGTAATGAGCAGTTCTTC. Translation gives CASSADGTSGGNEQFF.

The chain uses TRBV5-4 and TRBJ1-3; weak D call: TRBD1 (6 bases). Trimming left V 1 base short and J 0 bases short, with 17 bases between. From germline, CDR1 is SGHNT and CDR2 YYREEE (reference sequence). The CDR3 has 18 residues. The CDR3 loop is CASSLIDRSFTSGNTIYF. The CDR3 region has the DNA TGTGCCAGCAGCTTGATCGACAGGTCCTTCACCTCTGGAAACACCATATATTTT.

The V call is TRBV4-1, the J call TRBJ2-3; 8 bases agree with TRBD2. V lost 4 bases, J lost 4 bases, and 13 bases stayed unmatched. The V gene's germline CDR1 is MGHRA and CDR2 YSYEKL. CDR3 length: 17 amino acids. The CDR3 nucleotides read TGCGCCAGCAGCCTCACAGTGGCGGGAGGAGGTGCAGATACGCAGTATTTT. It yields the protein CASSLTVAGGGADTQYF.

The rearrangement links TRBV6-4 to TRBJ2-3, with 10 bases identical to TRBD2. The CDR3 runs 15 residues. Germline CDR1 reads MRHNA; CDR2 reads SNTAGT. V dropped 4 bases and J dropped 0; count of bases not matched to a gene: 1. This chain's CDR3 is CASSALAGSTDTQYF. Here the CDR3 DNA reads TGTGCCAGCAGTGCACTAGCGGGGAGCACAGATACGCAGTATTTT.

This chain connects TRBV5-1 to TRBJ2-5; TRBD2 agrees at 9 bases. V was pared by 4 bases and J by 4 bases, with 5 bases of the junction left unmatched. This CDR3 is 14 amino acids long. Looked up from germline, CDR1 is SGHRS and CDR2 is YFSETQ. The DNA of the CDR3 is TGCGCCAGCAGCATTGGACTAGCGACAGAGACCCAGTACTTC. Translation gives CASSIGLATETQYF.

This chain connects TRBV5-1 to TRBJ1-2, with 10 nucleotides matching TRBD1. Looked up from germline, CDR1 is SGHRS and CDR2 is YFSETQ. V lost 3 bases, J lost 2 bases, and 1 base stayed unmatched. The CDR3 consists of 14 residues. CDR3 nucleotides: TGCGCCAGCAGCTGGGGACAGGGGAACTATGGCTACACCTTC. Protein sequence: CASSWGQGNYGYTF.

Only one count was recorded for this clone. V gene TRBV19 combines with J gene TRBJ2-1; 7 nucleotides match TRBD1. This CDR3 region has 17 residues. Germline CDR1 is LNHDA and CDR2 is SQIVND (reference sequence). V was pared by 5 bases and J by 10 bases, with 20 bases of the junction left unmatched. CDR3 in DNA: TGTGCCAGTAGTTCGCCTCCGGGACAGAAAAGTTTTGGGGAGCAGTTCTTC. Its protein product is CASSSPPGQKSFGEQFF.